The next 12 T cell receptor beta chains were all read from a single sample in a study of shared clonotypes between healthy human individuals. The protocol was immunoSEQ multiplex PCR, while the TCRdb copy is restricted to in-frame clones and leaves out a portion. In the table there are more than 1 million clones, 78% of which are singletons. What was sequenced was memory CD4+ T cells from PBMCs. Subset denoted: CD45RA-negative fraction. Every receptor here comes from a man in his late teens or twenties in good health. Some clones in this sample may be carry-over from other donors' samples.

This rearrangement joins TRBV18 to TRBJ2-4, with D maybe TRBD1 (6 bases). The CDR3 loop spans 17 amino acids. V was cut by 3 bases and J by 7 bases, with 22 bases left in between. CDR1 is KGHSH and CDR2 is LQKENI in the germline V gene. The CDR3 region is CASSPGSGHLSANIQYF. CDR3 nucleotide sequence: TGTGCCAGCTCACCTGGGTCGGGACACCTCTCAGCGAACATTCAGTACTTC.

The V gene is TRBV5-1, the J gene TRBJ1-4, with D perhaps matching TRBD1 (6 bases). Germline V gene data show CDR1 as SGHRS and CDR2 as YFSETQ. The CDR3 loop spans 16 amino acids. Deletions cut 4 bases from V and 8 bases from J, with 21 bases between. For the CDR3, the DNA is TGCGCCAGCAGCCGGGAGGGGGGCCCAACCACCGAAAAACTGTTTTTT. Its protein product is CASSREGGPTTEKLFF. The full variable domain, completed using reference TRBV5-1 and TRBJ1-4, is KAGVTQTPRYLIKTRGQQVTLSCSPISGHRSVSWYQQTPGQGLQFLFEYFSETQRNKGNFPGRFSGRQFSNSRSEMNVSTLELGDSALYLCASSREGGPTTEKLFFGSGTQLSVL.

This chain links TRBV5-4 with TRBJ2-3, with no clear D. Trimming took off 1 base at V and 1 base at J, with 7 bases between the two ends. CDR1 is SGHNT and CDR2 is YYREEE in the germline V gene (reference sequence). This CDR3 comprises 14 residues. This CDR3 is CASSLYLGTDTQYF. The CDR3 DNA is TGTGCCAGCAGCTTGTACCTGGGCACAGATACGCAGTATTTT. The whole variable domain, remainder taken from reference TRBV5-4 and TRBJ2-3, is ETGVTQSPTHLIKTRGQQVTLRCSSQSGHNTVSWYQQALGQGPQFIFQYYREEENGRGNFPPRFSGLQFPNYSSELNVNALELDDSALYLCASSLYLGTDTQYFGPGTRLTVL.

As for this clone: A much bigger clone sits one base away, suggesting this may be a read error. This same CDR3 is encoded by further DNA sequences in the sample. The chain uses TRBV5-1 and TRBJ1-1; D is uncertain. In germline, CDR1 is SGHRS, CDR2 YFSETQ. The CDR3 sequence is 14 residues long. Trimming shortened V by 0 bases and J by 0 bases, and 6 bases separated the two germline ends. The CDR3 coding sequence is TGCGCCAGCAGCTTGGACAGACTGAACACTGAAGCTTTCTTT. Its protein is CASSLDRLNTEAFF.

This clone has a handful of counts. J is TRBJ1-1 and V is TRBV29-1, with TRBD1 matching 11 bases. Germline assignment: CDR1 SQVTM and CDR2 ANQGSEA. The CDR3 runs 13 residues. V dropped 6 bases and J dropped 6; count of bases not matched to a gene: 6. The CDR3 sequence: CSVTDRGPSEAFF. The CDR3 nucleotides are TGCAGCGTAACGGACAGGGGGCCTTCTGAAGCTTTCTTT.

The chain employs TRBV28 and TRBJ2-2, with 11 positions matching TRBD2. V lost 3 bases, J lost 7 bases, and 7 bases stayed unmatched. The length of the CDR3 is 16 residues. Germline CDR1 is MDHEN and CDR2 is SYDVKM. The DNA for the CDR3 is TGTGCCAGCAGTTTCCCACTGACTAGCGGGGTCGGGGAGCTGTTTTTT. Translation: CASSFPLTSGVGELFF.

The chain uses TRBV4-2 and TRBJ1-1; 8 bases fit TRBD1. V lost 1 base, J lost 4 bases, and 8 bases stayed unmatched. Germline V gene data show CDR1 as LGHNA and CDR2 as YNFKEQ. CDR3 length: 16 residues. The CDR3 spells CASSQVRTGSATEAFF. As DNA, the CDR3 is TGTGCCAGCAGCCAAGTGAGGACAGGGTCGGCCACTGAAGCTTTCTTT.

This chain links TRBV19 with TRBJ2-7, with D perhaps matching TRBD2 (6 bases). The CDR3 covers 15 residues. Germline V CDR1 and CDR2: LNHDA, SQIVND (reference sequence). V was trimmed by 6 bases and J by 6 bases, leaving 21 bases between them. The chain's CDR3 is CASSIPGRGTLEQYF. The CDR3 DNA reads as TGTGCCAGTAGCATCCCGGGACGGGGGACCCTCGAGCAGTACTTC.

Comments on this clone: This sample also contains other DNA sequences that code for the same CDR3. The V call is TRBV11-2, the J call TRBJ2-7, with D unresolved. Trimming stripped 1 base from V and 0 bases from J, with 7 bases between. This CDR3 has 14 amino acids. The germline gives CDR1 SGHAT, CDR2 FQNNGV. The CDR3 sequence: CASSLGLSSYEQYF. The CDR3, as DNA: TGTGCCAGCAGCTTAGGCCTAAGCTCCTACGAGCAGTACTTC. Complete variable domain (other parts from reference TRBV11-2 and TRBJ2-7): EAGVAQSPRYKIIEKRQSVAFWCNPISGHATLYWYQQILGQGPKLLIQFQNNGVVDDSQLPKDRFSAERLKGVDSTLKIQPAKLEDSAVYLCASSLGLSSYEQYFGPGTRLTVT.

This rearrangement joins TRBV29-1 to TRBJ1-2; no definite D call. CDR1 SQVTM and CDR2 ANQGSEA come from the germline V gene. V was shortened by 6 bases and J by 2 bases, with 22 bases between the two germline ends. The CDR3 totals 16 residues. The DNA for the CDR3 is TGCAGCGTGGCCGCTGCCCACCCCTCCTGGAACTATGGCTACACCTTC. This encodes CSVAAAHPSWNYGYTF.

The chain uses TRBV18 and TRBJ2-3; possible D gene TRBD2, 6 bases. Trimming shortened V by 3 bases and J by 1 base, and 14 bases separated the two germline ends. This CDR3 is 16 amino acids long. Germline V lookup: CDR1 KGHSH, CDR2 LQKENI. The CDR3 spells CASSPLPGLRTDTQYF. The CDR3 nucleotides are TGTGCCAGCTCACCTTTACCGGGACTCCGCACAGATACGCAGTATTTT. The entire variable domain, with the rest obtained from reference TRBV18 and TRBJ2-3, is as follows: NAGVMQNPRHLVRRRGQEARLRCSPMKGHSHVYWYRQLPEEGLKFMVYLQKENIIDESGMPKERFSAEFPKEGPSILRIQQVVRGDSAAYFCASSPLPGLRTDTQYFGPGTRLTVL.

This clone has just one count. The rearrangement joins TRBV7-8 to TRBJ1-5; weak D call: TRBD1 (6 bases). In germline, CDR1 is SGHVS, CDR2 FQNEAQ. The CDR3 is 14 residues long. Trimming shortened V by 5 bases and J by 7 bases, and 15 bases separated the two germline ends. In DNA form, the CDR3 reads TGTGCCAGCAGCCTACTGCCAGGGGACCAGCCCCAGCATTTT. This sequence encodes CASSLLPGDQPQHF.